The T cell receptor beta chain under discussion was sequenced for a study of cytomegalovirus exposure and HLA in healthy donors. This clone was counted a few times. Antigen specificity is unknown. PCR employed 60 Vbeta and 13 Jbeta primers. Assay: immunoSEQ multiplex PCR; the TCRdb copy retains only in-frame clones and omits some. The table shows under 200,000 clones, with 79% occurring only once. Whole-study results and caveats: According to the study, some 160 TCR beta chains were cytomegalovirus-associated.

Trimming removed 2 bases at V and 4 bases at J, with 9 bases between. The CDR3 spans 13 residues. Germline V gene lookup returns CDR1 SGHNT and CDR2 YYREEE (reference sequence). The TCR originated in a woman aged 40 to 50 in good health and CMV-seronegative. The sample was PBMCs. This sequence joins TRBV5-4 and TRBJ1-2; possible D gene TRBD1, 5 bases. The chain's CDR3 is CASSFTDSYGYTF. CDR3 nucleotide sequence: TGTGCCAGCAGCTTTACCGACAGCTATGGCTACACCTTC. Filled out from reference TRBV5-4 and TRBJ1-2, the complete variable domain reads ETGVTQSPTHLIKTRGQQVTLRCSSQSGHNTVSWYQQALGQGPQFIFQYYREEENGRGNFPPRFSGLQFPNYSSELNVNALELDDSALYLCASSFTDSYGYTFGSGTRLTVV.